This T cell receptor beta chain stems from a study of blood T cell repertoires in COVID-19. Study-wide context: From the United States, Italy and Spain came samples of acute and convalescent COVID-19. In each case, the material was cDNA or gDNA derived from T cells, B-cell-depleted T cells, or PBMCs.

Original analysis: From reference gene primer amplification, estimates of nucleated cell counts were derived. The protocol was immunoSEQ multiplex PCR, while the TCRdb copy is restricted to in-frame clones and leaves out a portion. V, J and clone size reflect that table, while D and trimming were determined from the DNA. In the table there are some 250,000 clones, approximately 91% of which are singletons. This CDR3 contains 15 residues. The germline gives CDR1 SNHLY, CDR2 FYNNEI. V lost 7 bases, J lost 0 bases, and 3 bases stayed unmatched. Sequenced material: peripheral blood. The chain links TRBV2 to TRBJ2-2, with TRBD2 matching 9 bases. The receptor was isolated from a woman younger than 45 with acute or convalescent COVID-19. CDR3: CASTQREANTGELFF. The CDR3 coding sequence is TGTGCCAGCACCCAGCGGGAGGCGAACACCGGGGAGCTGTTTTTT.